In its sample, the clone carrying this T cell receptor beta chain was seen once. Trimming took 2 bases from V and 1 from J; bases not matched to a gene: 8. CDR3 size: 17 residues. Germline lookup yields CDR1 KGHSH and CDR2 LQKENI. The sample belongs to a study of blood T cell repertoires in COVID-19. Study overall: From the United States, Italy and Spain came samples of acute and convalescent COVID-19. Sample material is recorded as cDNA or gDNA derived from T cells, B-cell-depleted T cells, or PBMCs.

How the authors handled the data: Reference gene primer amplification in the assay estimated nucleated cell counts. This table comes from immunoSEQ multiplex PCR, and its TCRdb copy is limited to in-frame clones, with some not included. V, J and clone size reflect that table, while D and trimming were determined from the DNA. Among some 300,000 clones, about 91% were seen once, and the ten largest hold 5.5% to 8%. The receptor's source is a woman aged 25 to 45 who had recovered from COVID-19. The genes are TRBV18 and TRBJ2-5, with TRBD1 identical over 9 bases. Sequences were obtained from peripheral blood. CDR3 DNA sequence: TGTGCCAGCTCACCAACCCCGGGACAGGGCTCCCAAGAGACCCAGTACTTC. Its protein product is CASSPTPGQGSQETQYF.